The entry that follows covers one T cell receptor (beta chain) sequence. The table lists this clonotype with many counts. Its antigen remains undetermined. No per-base quality is available; no much larger clone lies one base away. Hyperthyroidism patients were aged 18 to 65 years and newly diagnosed, with disease duration of less than 2 months. The study excluded patients with uncontrolled infections, other autoimmune diseases, pregnancy or lactation. Diagnoses relied on clinical symptoms, serum thyroxine and TRAb, thyroid ultrasound and orbital computed tomography. Blood from progressor patients was drawn when they were first diagnosed with hyperthyroidism, before any ophthalmopathy symptoms appeared. PBMCs were separated from 10 ml of fresh peripheral blood using Ficoll-Paque density gradient centrifugation. Progressor patients were defined as those initially diagnosed with Graves' hyperthyroidism in whom ophthalmopathy developed during follow-up. Trizol reagent was used to extract total RNA, and RNA quality was then checked on an Agilent 2100 Bioanalyzer.

The sample comes from a study of T cells in Graves' hyperthyroidism and ophthalmopathy (dated by TCRdb to about 2019). In the study overall: Peripheral blood was collected at initial diagnosis, before any treatment. To identify distinguishing TCR V-J signatures, a discovery cohort of 90 to 100 patients was used, comprising roughly 45 with Graves' ophthalmopathy and around 57 with stable Graves' hyperthyroidism. Once sampling was done, hyperthyroidism patients were given methimazole at a starting dose of 30 mg daily, whereas ophthalmopathy patients were given high-dose intravenous methylprednisolone. In addition, the study compared T-cell repertoires in thyroid tissue and in blood from about 6 Graves' hyperthyroidism patients. An independent validation cohort of under 20 hyperthyroidism patients and approximately 16 patients who later progressed to ophthalmopathy tested prospective prediction of ophthalmopathy. The paper describes TCR Vbeta CDR3 sequencing of 135 peripheral blood samples, made up of 43 ophthalmopathy patients, 70 to 80 hyperthyroidism patients and 17 progressor patients. The roughly 91 discovery patients were randomly divided into training and test sets at a 7:3 ratio. Here is what the overall study found, with its caveats: A 13 V-J signature model separated ophthalmopathy from stable hyperthyroidism, with roughly 88% sensitivity and roughly 81% specificity in cross-validation and 80%/75% in testing. No statistical method was used to set the sample size in advance, and investigators knew the group allocation. In validation, the model predicted progression to ophthalmopathy with about 71% sensitivity and 72% to 85% specificity, a median of 6.5 months before onset. Most expanded thyroid clonotypes (frequency above 0.001) were also detected in blood, suggesting blood repertoires may reflect thyroid immune responses.

For this chain, trimming is 4 bases at the V end and 9 bases at the J end, and the number of junction bases without a gene match is 13. Including the terminal cysteine and phenylalanine, the CDR3 comprises 16 residues. The retained sequence is limited to the CDR3, 48 bases, with the frame set at the first base. Looking up the germline V gene yields CDR1 SQVTM and CDR2 ANQGSEA. TCR beta CDR3 regions were amplified from RNA transcripts. The first round of RT-PCR for the TCR CDR3 was performed with the HTBI primer set and the Qiagen OneStep RT-PCR kit. A second multiplex PCR round built the libraries, followed by size selection and purification. Libraries were sequenced paired-end with 100 bp reads on an Illumina HiSeq2000. The paper's processing steps were these. SOAPnuke was used to process the raw data, throwing out any read that contained adapters or uncalled bases, had a mean Phred below 15, or lacked an exact constant-primer or identifier match. COPE v1.2.5 was used to merge high-quality paired reads, and clonotypes were defined as unique nucleotide sequences. MiTCR v1.1 was used to align clonotypes to the IMGT TRBV, TRBD and TRBJ reference segments. Analysis was restricted to V-J combinations with a frequency above 0.0001, which covered about 99% of repertoires. A TCS score was defined as the ratio of F50 (clonal expansion) to E x V (chaos), with BLOSUM62-based TCRdist applied between CDR3 peptides within each V-J. Welch's t-statistics and random forest reduced 500 to 650 V-J features to 13, which were used in a naive Bayes classifier (R e1071). TCRdb itself trimmed the public reads at Q25 with fastp, ran MiXCR and retained productive beta chains. Each record represents a unique CDR3 protein, reported with the most common genes and DNA among its rows. These V and J calls derive from TCRdb rather than the authors' analysis. For this sample the table gives almost 600,000 distinct CDR3 sequences, of which roughly 14% were detected only once. The top ten hold 4.5% to 6% of the sample.

This clonotype originated in a woman under 40 with Graves' hyperthyroidism that later progressed to Graves' ophthalmopathy. Material for sequencing was blood. The rearrangement joined TRBV29-1 to TRBJ2-1, with 12 junctional bases fitting TRBD2. CDR3 sequence: CSVAGLAGSIGAEQFF. The DNA is TGCAGCGTTGCGGGACTAGCGGGCTCTATAGGGGCTGAGCAGTTCTTC.